This T cell receptor beta chain was recorded in a study of T cells in Graves' hyperthyroidism and ophthalmopathy. General study findings and limits: Peripheral blood also featured most of the thyroid clonotypes expanded above 0.001. Patients with ophthalmopathy were separated from those with stable hyperthyroidism by a 13 V-J model.

RNA transcripts provided the source from which TCR beta CDR3 regions were amplified. Researchers ran a first-round RT-PCR on the TCR CDR3 using the HTBI primer set. TCRdb used MiXCR to reprocess the multiplex PCR reads, holding one entry per CDR3 protein. The sample lists some 92,000 distinct CDR3 sequences, around 37% occurring once. As regards this clonotype: Antigen unknown.

Graves' hyperthyroidism showing no ophthalmopathy progression within 18 months was considered stable. The sequence was collected from a woman younger than 45 with Graves' hyperthyroidism. What was sequenced was peripheral blood or thyroid tissue (not recorded which).

CDR3 in DNA: TGTGCCACCATGGGGGACAGGGGCCACGAGCAGTACTTC. Translating it yields CATMGDRGHEQYF. This chain joins TRBV24-1 and TRBJ2-7; 10 bases match TRBD1. J gave up 5 bases and V 8 bases, and 5 bases lay outside the gene matches. Per the germline V gene, CDR1 is KGHDR and CDR2 is SFDVKD. The CDR3 runs 13 residues.